Each of the 16 T cell receptor beta chains below was sequenced from the same sample in a study of tumor T cells in aggressive B-cell lymphoma. Using immunoSEQ multiplex PCR, the repertoire was profiled, and TCRdb retains in-frame clones only, with some absent. Among 5,900 or so clones listed, roughly 80% were seen once. The sequenced sample consisted of tumor tissue. The receptors were sampled from an adult with diffuse large B cell lymphoma.

The genes are TRBV18 and TRBJ2-3; unclear D gene. Germline-derived CDR1 and CDR2 are KGHSH and LQKENI. This CDR3 is built from 15 residues. Trimming took off 3 bases at V and 1 base at J, with 11 bases between the two ends. The CDR3 loop is CASSPPQSGTDTQYF. In DNA, the CDR3 is TGTGCCAGCTCACCTCCGCAGAGCGGCACAGATACGCAGTATTTT.

This clone has only a few counts. The chain links TRBV4-2 to TRBJ2-5; possibly TRBD1 for D (6 bases). The V gene's germline CDR1 is LGHNA and CDR2 YNFKEQ. V was trimmed by 3 bases and J by 4 bases, leaving 21 bases between them. The CDR3 runs to 17 residues. DNA for the CDR3: TGTGCCAGCAGCCAGACTCCGACAGGAATCCACGGAGAGACCCAGTACTTC. This sequence encodes CASSQTPTGIHGETQYF.

V and J are TRBV19 and TRBJ2-7; D may be TRBD2 (5 bases). V was cut by 1 base and J by 3 bases, with 10 bases left in between. The CDR3 runs 14 residues. Germline CDR1 LNHDA, CDR2 SQIVND (reference sequence). This chain's CDR3 is CASSIGFGGYEQYF. The DNA for the CDR3 is TGTGCCAGTAGTATAGGTTTCGGAGGCTACGAGCAGTACTTC.

The rearrangement links TRBV2 to TRBJ1-5, with 9 bases aligning to TRBD1. V lost 4 bases and J lost 7; bases outside the gene matches: 8. The CDR3 is 15 residues long. Germline values: CDR1 SNHLY, CDR2 FYNNEI. The CDR3 is CASSGDRVLNQPQHF. In nucleotides, the CDR3 is TGTGCCAGCAGTGGGGACAGGGTTCTCAACCAGCCCCAGCATTTT.

This clone was seen more than once but under ten times. The chain combines TRBV9 with TRBJ1-1, with 7 positions matching TRBD1. V was pared by 3 bases and J by 4 bases, with 6 bases of the junction left unmatched. The CDR3 contains 14 residues. CDR1 is SGDLS and CDR2 is YYNGEE in the germline V gene. The CDR3 sequence: CASSEGDRFTEAFF. DNA of the CDR3: TGTGCCAGCAGCGAGGGGGACAGATTCACTGAAGCTTTCTTT.

The J gene is TRBJ1-5, the V gene TRBV25-1; possibly TRBD1 for D (5 bases). Germline CDR1 and CDR2: MGHDK and SYGVNS. Trimming took off 3 bases at V and 13 bases at J, with 16 bases between the two ends. This CDR3 is 13 amino acids long. The CDR3 loop is CASSDNTFQGQHF. CDR3 in DNA: TGTGCCAGCAGTGATAACACCTTCCAGGGTCAGCATTTT.

The chain joins TRBV5-1 to TRBJ2-2; D remains ambiguous. CDR1 SGHRS and CDR2 YFSETQ come from the germline V gene. V dropped 5 bases and J dropped 5 bases, with 13 bases sitting between them. This CDR3 region has 14 residues. Here the CDR3 DNA reads TGCGCCAGCAGTCTGGAGCCCGGTACCGGGGAGCTGTTTTTT. As protein: CASSLEPGTGELFF.

The V call is TRBV9, the J call TRBJ1-2, with D perhaps matching TRBD1 (5 bases). V lost 3 bases and J 4 bases, leaving 16 bases between the germline ends. Per germline, CDR1 SGDLS and CDR2 YYNGEE. The CDR3 is made up of 15 amino acids. The CDR3 DNA is TGTGCCAGCAGCGGACGGGGGGGGTTTGGCTATGGCTACACCTTC. Its protein is CASSGRGGFGYGYTF.

This clone was picked up a small number of times. The gene calls are TRBV9 and TRBJ2-1; 9 bases are shared with TRBD1. The V gene end was trimmed by 6 bases and the J gene end by 6 bases; junction bases not matched to a gene: 10. This CDR3 is built from 15 residues. Looked up from germline, CDR1 is SGDLS and CDR2 is YYNGEE. This CDR3 is CASNPGQGRPNEQFF. In nucleotides, the CDR3 is TGTGCCAGCAACCCGGGACAGGGACGCCCCAATGAGCAGTTCTTC.

This rearrangement joins TRBV28 to TRBJ1-2; 7 bases are a match to TRBD1. The germline V gene encodes CDR1 MDHEN and CDR2 SYDVKM. Losses at the gene ends were 7 bases for V and 6 bases for J; bases not matched to a gene: 8. CDR3 length: 13 residues. The CDR3 here is CASMQTGRDGYTF. The DNA of the CDR3 is TGTGCCAGCATGCAGACAGGGAGAGATGGCTACACCTTC.

This rearrangement joins TRBV5-1 to TRBJ1-5; D is ambiguous. This CDR3 has 14 amino acids. Trimming took 0 bases from V and 7 from J, leaving 11 bases between them. The germline gives CDR1 SGHRS, CDR2 YFSETQ. CDR3 loop: CASSLGGGRQPQHF. The CDR3 bases are TGCGCCAGCAGCTTGGGGGGTGGGAGACAGCCCCAGCATTTT.

The rearrangement joins TRBV4-3 to TRBJ1-2, with D possibly TRBD1 on 6 matching bases. Trimming cost V 4 bases and J 5 bases, with 17 bases left between them. This CDR3 has 15 amino acids. Looked up from germline, CDR1 is LGHNA and CDR2 is YSLEER. This CDR3 reads CASSPLVGQGYGYTF. The CDR3 coding sequence is TGCGCCAGCAGCCCCCTAGTGGGCCAGGGGTATGGCTACACCTTC.

This clone has just a few counts. The chain has TRBV7-2 and TRBJ2-5, with 16 bases lining up with TRBD2. The V segment lost 6 bases and the J segment 4 bases; nucleotides outside the gene matches: 5. CDR3 length equals 16 residues. Germline-derived CDR1 and CDR2 are SGHTA and FQGNSA. The CDR3 bases are TGTGCCAGCAGAATGGGACTAGCGGGAGGGAGAGAGACCCAGTACTTC. Its protein is CASRMGLAGGRETQYF. The variable domain in full, completed from reference TRBV7-2 and TRBJ2-5, reads GAGVSQSPSNKVTEKGKDVELRCDPISGHTALYWYRQSLGQGLEFLIYFQGNSAPDKSGLPSDRFSAERTGGSVSTLTIQRTQQEDSAVYLCASRMGLAGGRETQYFGPGTRLLVL.

This rearrangement joins TRBV11-2 to TRBJ2-5; TRBD2 matches at 13 bases. Germline V gene data show CDR1 as SGHAT and CDR2 as FQNNGV. The V segment lost 5 bases and the J segment 5 bases; nucleotides outside the gene matches: 5. The CDR3 sequence is 15 residues long. The CDR3 is CASSGLAGDFETQYF. CDR3 sequence (DNA): TGTGCCAGCAGCGGACTAGCGGGAGATTTCGAGACCCAGTACTTC.

V usage is TRBV5-6 and J usage is TRBJ2-5, with TRBD1 matching over 8 bases. Germline lookup yields CDR1 SGHDT and CDR2 YYEEEE. The CDR3 consists of 15 residues. V was clipped by 1 base and J by 5 bases; unmatched bases: 7. In nucleotides, the CDR3 is TGTGCCAGCAGCTTGCGCGGGACAGGAAGGGAGACCCAGTACTTC. It encodes CASSLRGTGRETQYF.

This clone occurred once. The V gene is TRBV18, the J gene TRBJ2-2; D uncertain. There are 12 residues in the CDR3. Germline V gene data show CDR1 as KGHSH and CDR2 as LQKENI. The V end lost 5 bases, the J end lost 5 bases, and 6 bases lay between the germline ends. Here the CDR3 DNA reads TGTGCCAGCTCAACGAGGACCGGGGAGCTGTTTTTT. It yields the protein CASSTRTGELFF.